These 27 T cell receptor beta chains originate from one sample sequenced in a study of T cells after yellow fever vaccination (dated by TCRdb to about 2019). Library construction relied on 5' RACE. The sequencer was an Illumina NovaSeq 6000. Using fastp at Q25 and MiXCR, TCRdb reprocessed the public reads and kept productive beta chains. Identical CDR3 protein sequences are pooled into one entry, listed with their most common genes and DNA. Recorded for this sample are 130,000 or so distinct CDR3 sequences; roughly 15% of them occurred a single time. The top ten constitute 35% to 45% of the sample. This specimen's treatment or condition label, interpreted: live attenuated yellow fever vaccine strain. The sample consisted of CD8+ T cells sorted from PBMCs, taken 5 days after the yellow fever booster vaccination. The source of these receptors is a man younger than 30 who received the YFV17D yellow fever vaccine.

CDR3 nucleotides: TGTGCCAGCAACTACTTAGGGACTAGCGGGGGAGCCCCCAGGGATACGCAGTATTTT. This codes for CASNYLGTSGGAPRDTQYF. The rearrangement links TRBV9 to TRBJ2-3, with 14 bases identical to TRBD2. The CDR3 spans 19 residues. V was clipped by 6 bases and J by 6 bases; unmatched bases: 18. Germline V gene sequence: CDR1 SGDLS, CDR2 YYNGEE.

The chain recombines TRBV2 with TRBJ2-1; 12 nucleotides match TRBD2. This CDR3 is built from 15 residues. Germline CDR1 and CDR2: SNHLY and FYNNEI. Trimming cost V 6 bases and J 3 bases; bases outside gene matches: 3. The CDR3: CASSRLAGDYNEQFF. As DNA, the CDR3 is TGTGCCAGCAGCAGACTAGCGGGGGACTACAATGAGCAGTTCTTC.

The rearrangement joins TRBV9 to TRBJ2-1; 11 bases map to TRBD2. This CDR3 region has 17 residues. The V gene end was trimmed by 2 bases and the J gene end by 4 bases; junction bases not matched to a gene: 8. Germline V gives CDR1 SGDLS, CDR2 YYNGEE. Here the CDR3 reads CASSVATTSGAYNEQFF. The DNA of the CDR3 is TGTGCCAGCAGCGTTGCAACGACTAGCGGGGCTTACAATGAGCAGTTCTTC.

This clonotype has only a few counts. This chain joins TRBV11-2 and TRBJ2-7, with D uncertain. Per the germline V gene, CDR1 is SGHAT and CDR2 is FQNNGV. V was clipped by 3 bases and J by 3 bases, with 9 bases between them. This CDR3 spans 13 amino acids. This chain's CDR3 is CASSFGQHYEQYF. The CDR3 DNA follows: TGTGCCAGCAGCTTTGGGCAGCACTACGAGCAGTACTTC.

This clonotype was counted a few times. V gene TRBV7-6 combines with J gene TRBJ1-2, with D possibly matching TRBD1 (5 bases). V dropped 5 bases and J dropped 5 bases, with 18 bases sitting between them. The germline V gene has CDR1 SGHVS and CDR2 FNYEAQ. The CDR3 totals 15 residues. The CDR3 loop reads CASSAGPGYDYGYTF. CDR3 nucleotides: TGTGCCAGCAGCGCGGGCCCAGGGTACGATTATGGCTACACCTTC.

This clonotype appeared a few times. This sequence joins TRBV11-3 and TRBJ2-3; D remains unclear. Per germline, CDR1 SGHNT and CDR2 YENEEA. V lost 1 base to trimming and J lost 0 bases, with 14 bases between them. The CDR3 loop spans 17 amino acids. CDR3 in DNA: TGTGCCAGCAGCTTAGGTCAGCTCTATGGGAGCACAGATACGCAGTATTTT. Amino acids: CASSLGQLYGSTDTQYF.

This clonotype has just a few counts. This sequence joins TRBV12-3 or TRBV12-4 and TRBJ1-5; TRBD1 matches at 8 bases. Trimming took 0 bases from V and 7 from J; bases not matched to a gene: 2. This CDR3 has 14 residues. DNA for the CDR3: TGTGCCAGCAGTTTAGCACAGGGGGACCAGCCCCAGCATTTT. Protein product: CASSLAQGDQPQHF.

The chain carries TRBV12-3 or TRBV12-4 and TRBJ2-3; D is ambiguous. The CDR3 has 14 amino acids. V lost 2 bases and J lost 2, with 8 bases in between. The CDR3 region is CASSLMGDTDTQYF. The CDR3 coding sequence is TGTGCCAGCAGTTTAATGGGTGACACAGATACGCAGTATTTT.

This clonotype was counted only a few times. The V gene is TRBV12-3 or TRBV12-4, the J gene TRBJ1-2; the match to TRBD1 covers 7 bases. The CDR3 has 13 residues. Unmatched junction bases numbered 6, after V lost 7 bases and J lost 4 bases. CDR3 loop: CASTTGQAYGYTF. CDR3 DNA sequence: TGTGCCAGCACCACCGGACAGGCCTATGGCTACACCTTC.

The genes are TRBV4-1 and TRBJ1-2, with D hard to call. V was trimmed by 4 bases and J by 4 bases, leaving 16 bases between them. Germline CDR1 and CDR2: MGHRA and YSYEKL. The CDR3 spans 15 residues. The CDR3, as DNA: TGCGCCAGCAGCCCAGAGAGCCTAGGCCCCTATGGCTACACCTTC. Its protein product is CASSPESLGPYGYTF.

The chain carries TRBV5-1 and TRBJ2-2, with D perhaps matching TRBD2 (6 bases). The CDR3 sequence is 18 residues long. Germline V CDR1 and CDR2: SGHRS, YFSETQ. Trimming shortened V by 3 bases and J by 6 bases, and 24 bases separated the two germline ends. CDR3 sequence: CASSWGGAPHRRAGELFF. The CDR3 DNA follows: TGCGCCAGCAGCTGGGGTGGGGCCCCGCACAGGAGGGCCGGGGAGCTGTTTTTT.

The rearrangement uses TRBV4-2 and TRBJ1-2; unclear D gene. V was trimmed by 1 base and J by 0 bases, leaving 15 bases between them. CDR3 length: 17 amino acids. Germline CDR1 LGHNA, CDR2 YNFKEQ. The CDR3 is CASSQVPGFKANYGYTF. CDR3 DNA: TGTGCCAGCAGCCAAGTGCCCGGATTTAAAGCTAACTATGGCTACACCTTC.

In DNA, the CDR3 is TGTGCCAGCAGCTTATCCAGGGGCCGATACAATGAGCAGTTCTTC. It specifies CASSLSRGRYNEQFF. The chain couples TRBV7-9 to TRBJ2-1; maybe TRBD1 (6 bases). The V gene lost 2 bases and the J gene lost 4 bases, with 12 bases spanning the gap. Germline loops: CDR1 SEHNR, CDR2 FQNEAQ (reference sequence). This CDR3 is built from 15 residues.

This clonotype turned up a few times. The V call is TRBV28, the J call TRBJ1-5, with a weak D call TRBD1 (6 bases). CDR1 and CDR2 (germline): MDHEN, SYDVKM. This CDR3 is 16 amino acids long. Trimming shortened V by 2 bases and J by 4 bases, and 15 bases separated the two germline ends. The CDR3, as DNA: TGTGCCAGCAGTTTAAGGGGGATTCCTGGTAATCAGCCCCAGCATTTT. Residues: CASSLRGIPGNQPQHF.

The chain recombines TRBV14 with TRBJ2-7; D is perhaps TRBD1 (6 bases). The ends were cut back, 3 bases at V and 5 bases at J, with 17 bases in the middle. Germline loops: CDR1 SGHDN, CDR2 FVKESK. CDR3 length: 15 amino acids. The CDR3 DNA follows: TGTGCCAGCAGCCAGGATAGTGGACAGTACCACGAGCAGTACTTC. It translates to CASSQDSGQYHEQYF.

This clonotype has a handful of counts. This chain joins TRBV20-1 and TRBJ2-1; 16 bases match TRBD2. The CDR3 contains 20 residues. J lost 0 bases, V lost 0 bases, and 8 bases had no gene match. In germline, CDR1 is DFQATT, CDR2 SNEGSKA (reference sequence). CDR3 sequence: CSARDLYGTSGGVSYNEQFF. In nucleotides, the CDR3 is TGCAGTGCTAGAGATCTCTACGGGACTAGCGGGGGGGTCTCCTACAATGAGCAGTTCTTC.

The rearrangement joins TRBV3-1 to TRBJ1-1; D is unresolved. Germline CDR1 LGHDT, CDR2 YNNKEL (reference sequence). With 2 bases removed from V and 0 bases from J, the gap between germline ends came to 13 bases. The CDR3 runs 16 residues. The CDR3 here is CASSQIGRGMNTEAFF. The CDR3 DNA follows: TGTGCCAGCAGCCAAATCGGTAGAGGGATGAACACTGAAGCTTTCTTT. Looking up the rest from reference TRBV3-1 and TRBJ1-1 gives the full variable domain: DTAVSQTPKYLVTQMGNDKSIKCEQNLGHDTMYWYKQDSKKFLKIMFSYNNKELIINETVPNRFSPKSPDKAHLNLHINSLELGDSAVYFCASSQIGRGMNTEAFFGQGTRLTVV.

The V and J genes are TRBV7-9 and TRBJ2-7, with D tentatively TRBD1 or TRBD2 (5 bases each). This CDR3 spans 15 amino acids. Per germline, CDR1 SEHNR and CDR2 FQNEAQ (reference sequence). The V end was cut by 1 base, the J end by 0 bases, with 10 bases between. CDR3 in amino acids: CASSLVTGPSYEQYF. The CDR3 bases are TGTGCCAGCAGCTTAGTGACGGGGCCCTCCTACGAGCAGTACTTC.

The chain joins TRBV28 to TRBJ2-1; tentatively, D is TRBD2 (6 bases). The CDR3 spans 16 residues. V lost 3 bases and J 0 bases, leaving 12 bases between the germline ends. Germline values: CDR1 MDHEN, CDR2 SYDVKM. The CDR3 DNA follows: TGTGCCAGCAGTTTGACTAGATTGGTCTCCTACAATGAGCAGTTCTTC. Encoded protein: CASSLTRLVSYNEQFF.

This chain links TRBV12-5 with TRBJ1-1; D is unclear. This CDR3 contains 12 residues. CDR1 LGHNT and CDR2 FRNRAP come from the germline V gene. V lost 3 bases and J 5 bases, leaving 7 bases between the germline ends. The CDR3 coding sequence is TGTGCTAGTGGTTTTTGGGGAACTGAAGCTTTCTTT. Residues: CASGFWGTEAFF.

This clonotype was recorded a few times. The rearrangement joins TRBV25-1 to TRBJ2-3, with D perhaps matching TRBD2 (8 bases). Germline CDR1 is MGHDK and CDR2 is SYGVNS. The germline V and J ends were trimmed by 6 bases and 0 bases, with 28 bases remaining between them. The CDR3 has 20 residues. CDR3 coding DNA: TGTGCCAGCAGGGGACGGGGGGGGTTCCTGACAGGGAAAAGCACAGATACGCAGTATTTT. Encoded protein: CASRGRGGFLTGKSTDTQYF. Using reference TRBV25-1 and TRBJ2-3 for the parts outside the CDR3, the full variable domain is EADIYQTPRYLVIGTGKKITLECSQTMGHDKMYWYQQDPGMELHLIHYSYGVNSTEKGDLSSESTVSRIRTEHFPLTLESARPSHTSQYLCASRGRGGFLTGKSTDTQYFGPGTRLTVL.

This clonotype was observed at least ten times. V is TRBV7-2 and J is TRBJ2-3; no reliable D call. Germline CDR1 SGHTA, CDR2 FQGNSA. CDR3 length equals 15 residues. V was shortened by 5 bases and J by 0 bases, with 12 bases between the two germline ends. The CDR3 coding sequence is TGTGCCAGCAGCGTCTTAGCCCACAGCACAGATACGCAGTATTTT. Translation: CASSVLAHSTDTQYF. Looking up the rest from reference TRBV7-2 and TRBJ2-3 gives the full variable domain: GAGVSQSPSNKVTEKGKDVELRCDPISGHTALYWYRQSLGQGLEFLIYFQGNSAPDKSGLPSDRFSAERTGGSVSTLTIQRTQQEDSAVYLCASSVLAHSTDTQYFGPGTRLTVL.

This clonotype was found a few times. The chain uses TRBV2 and TRBJ2-6, with D possibly matching TRBD1 (5 bases). There are 15 residues in the CDR3. Germline CDR1 is SNHLY and CDR2 is FYNNEI. Trimming removed 8 bases from V and 2 bases from J, with 13 bases in between. CDR3 in DNA: TGTGCCAGCCCGAATCAGGGCCCTGGGGCCAACGTCCTGACTTTC. Protein: CASPNQGPGANVLTF.

This clonotype appeared a few times. CDR3 sequence: CASSPRGDQPQHF. The CDR3 nucleotides read TGCGCCAGCAGCCCTCGAGGAGATCAGCCCCAGCATTTT. This sequence joins TRBV4-1 and TRBJ1-5; D is unresolved. CDR3 length equals 13 residues. V lost 4 bases and J 5 bases, leaving 9 bases between the germline ends. From germline, CDR1 is MGHRA and CDR2 YSYEKL.

This clonotype was seen many times. The chain has TRBV9 and TRBJ1-2, with no clear D. The germline V gene encodes CDR1 SGDLS and CDR2 YYNGEE. The CDR3 covers 15 residues. V lost 0 bases to trimming and J lost 3 bases, with 12 bases between them. The chain's CDR3 is CASSVDGEPDYGYTF. The CDR3 nucleotides read TGTGCCAGCAGCGTAGACGGGGAACCAGACTATGGCTACACCTTC.

By sample fraction, this clonotype is medium-sized. V gene TRBV6-5 combines with J gene TRBJ2-5; 10 nucleotides agree with TRBD2. V shed 2 bases, J shed 5 bases, and the junction held 2 bases outside the gene matches. The CDR3 length is 14 residues. Per the germline V gene, CDR1 is MNHEY and CDR2 is SVGAGI. This chain's CDR3 is CASSYSGGGETQYF. The CDR3 DNA reads TGTGCCAGCAGTTACAGCGGGGGGGGGGAGACCCAGTACTTC.

The gene calls are TRBV12-3 or TRBV12-4 and TRBJ1-1; weak D call: TRBD1 (5 bases). The CDR3 sequence is 13 residues long. Trimming removed 4 bases from V and 6 bases from J, with 12 bases in between. The CDR3 region has the DNA TGTGCCAGCAGTTGGGGGGGTTACCCTGAAGCTTTCTTT. It specifies CASSWGGYPEAFF.